A single sample gave rise to the 12 T cell receptor beta chains below, sequenced in a study of shared clonotypes between healthy human individuals. Some clones are missing from TCRdb's copy, which holds only in-frame ones; the method was immunoSEQ multiplex PCR. Here the sample spans about a million clones, more than 65% being singletons. The sample comprised memory CD4+ T cells sorted from blood. Specified subset: CD45RA-negative fraction. These receptors were taken from a man between 18 and 35 years old in good health.

V gene TRBV15 combines with J gene TRBJ2-3; TRBD1 or TRBD2 may be the D gene (6 bases each). This CDR3 contains 13 residues. The V end lost 9 bases, the J end lost 5 bases, and 15 bases lay between the germline ends. In germline, CDR1 is LNHNV, CDR2 YYDKDF (reference sequence). CDR3: CATRGAVGDTQYF. CDR3 in DNA: TGTGCCACGAGGGGGGCGGTAGGAGATACGCAGTATTTT.

This clone was counted only a few times. The CDR3 coding sequence is TGCGCCAGCAGCCAAGTGAGGGACAGTAAAGGAGCTTTCTTT. The encoded protein is CASSQVRDSKGAFF. J is TRBJ1-1 and V is TRBV4-3; 7 bases fit TRBD1. CDR3 length: 14 residues. CDR1 LGHNA and CDR2 YSLEER come from the germline V gene. V dropped 1 base and J dropped 10; count of bases not matched to a gene: 9.

The chain carries TRBV5-5 and TRBJ2-2; 12 nucleotides line up with TRBD1. After removal of 4 bases from V and 4 bases from J, the junction contained 5 bases not matched to a gene. CDR3 length: 16 residues. Germline V gives CDR1 SGHKS, CDR2 YYEKEE (reference sequence). The CDR3, as DNA: TGTGCCAGCAGCCTGGGACAGGGGGCGTTCACCGGGGAGCTGTTTTTT. The encoded protein is CASSLGQGAFTGELFF. Full variable domain (remainder filled in from reference TRBV5-5 and TRBJ2-2): DAGVTQSPTHLIKTRGQQVTLRCSPISGHKSVSWYQQVLGQGPQFIFQYYEKEERGRGNFPDRFSARQFPNYSSELNVNALLLGDSALYLCASSLGQGAFTGELFFGEGSRLTVL.

This chain connects TRBV30 to TRBJ1-2; D is undetermined. The V gene lost 2 bases and the J gene lost 3 bases, with 7 bases spanning the gap. This CDR3 contains 12 residues. Per the germline V gene, CDR1 is GTSNPN and CDR2 is SVGIG (reference sequence). CDR3 in DNA: TGTGCCTGGAGTCAGAATGACTATGGCTACACCTTC. Its protein is CAWSQNDYGYTF. The complete variable domain, with remaining parts taken from reference TRBV30 and TRBJ1-2, reads SQTIHQWPATLVQPVGSPLSLECTVEGTSNPNLYWYRQAAGRGLQLLFYSVGIGQISSEVPQNLSASRPQDRQFILSSKKLLLSDSGFYLCAWSQNDYGYTFGSGTRLTVV.

The chain is built from TRBV10-3 and TRBJ1-6, with 7 positions matching TRBD1. Germline trimming cut 6 bases from V and 6 bases from J; bases unmatched to any gene: 5. The CDR3 is 14 residues long. The V gene's germline CDR1 is ENHRY and CDR2 SYGVKD. DNA for the CDR3: TGTGCCATCAGGCAGGGACAGTTTAATTCACCCCTCCACTTT. Its translation: CAIRQGQFNSPLHF.

The chain couples TRBV27 to TRBJ1-5, with 11 bases that match TRBD1. With V trimmed by 4 bases and J by 2 bases, 1 base remained unmatched. Germline CDR1 MNHEY, CDR2 SMNVEV (reference sequence). This CDR3 comprises 15 residues. CDR3 amino acids: CASSWTGGGNQPQHF. DNA for the CDR3: TGTGCCAGCAGTTGGACAGGGGGCGGCAATCAGCCCCAGCATTTT.

This sequence joins TRBV11-2 and TRBJ2-5; 9 bases agree with TRBD2. J lost 4 bases, V lost 6 bases, and 3 bases had no gene match. The CDR3 is 13 residues long. Germline lookup yields CDR1 SGHAT and CDR2 FQNNGV. CDR3 sequence (DNA): TGTGCCAGCAGTCGTAGCGGGGGAGAGACCCAGTACTTC. This codes for CASSRSGGETQYF.

The chain links TRBV10-3 to TRBJ2-2; 12 positions agree with TRBD1. V lost 7 bases to trimming and J lost 8 bases; unmatched junction nucleotides: 8. Germline loops: CDR1 ENHRY, CDR2 SYGVKD. This CDR3 spans 15 amino acids. The CDR3 here is CAIMEGQGAGGELFF. CDR3 sequence (DNA): TGTGCCATCATGGAGGGACAGGGGGCAGGAGGGGAGCTGTTTTTT.

This chain uses TRBV7-9 with TRBJ2-7; D is perhaps TRBD1 (7 bases). CDR1 and CDR2 from the germline V gene are SEHNR and FQNEAQ (reference sequence). V lost 6 bases and J 5 bases, leaving 23 bases between the germline ends. The CDR3 contains 16 residues. The CDR3 DNA is TGTGCCAGCAGTTACACCCCTCAGGGGGGCAGGAACGAGCAGTACTTC. This codes for CASSYTPQGGRNEQYF.

V is TRBV7-9 and J is TRBJ1-4, with D perhaps TRBD1 (6 bases). Germline assignment: CDR1 SEHNR and CDR2 FQNEAQ (reference sequence). Trimming removed 6 bases from V and 4 bases from J, with 15 bases in between. CDR3 length: 15 amino acids. The CDR3 DNA reads as TGTGCCAGCAGGGACGATAGGACAGTTAATGAAAAACTGTTTTTT. Residues: CASRDDRTVNEKLFF.

The genes are TRBV9 and TRBJ1-2; no firm D call. The CDR3 consists of 13 residues. V lost 3 bases and J 4 bases, leaving 10 bases between the germline ends. From germline, CDR1 is SGDLS and CDR2 YYNGEE. The CDR3: CASSASLGYGYTF. Written as DNA, the CDR3 is TGTGCCAGCAGCGCGTCCCTAGGCTATGGCTACACCTTC. Full variable domain (rest looked up from reference TRBV9 and TRBJ1-2): DSGVTQTPKHLITATGQRVTLRCSPRSGDLSVYWYQQSLDQGLQFLIQYYNGEERAKGNILERFSAQQFPDLHSELNLSSLELGDSALYFCASSASLGYGYTFGSGTRLTVV.

This clone showed up just once. The chain uses TRBV5-4 and TRBJ1-2, with 9 nucleotides matching TRBD1. The CDR3 is 15 residues long. The germline CDR1 and CDR2 sequences are SGHNT and YYREEE (reference sequence). V was pared by 4 bases and J by 6 bases, with 10 bases of the junction left unmatched. The CDR3 here is CASSALQGARDGYTF. In DNA, the CDR3 is TGTGCCAGCAGCGCGTTACAGGGGGCAAGAGATGGCTACACCTTC.